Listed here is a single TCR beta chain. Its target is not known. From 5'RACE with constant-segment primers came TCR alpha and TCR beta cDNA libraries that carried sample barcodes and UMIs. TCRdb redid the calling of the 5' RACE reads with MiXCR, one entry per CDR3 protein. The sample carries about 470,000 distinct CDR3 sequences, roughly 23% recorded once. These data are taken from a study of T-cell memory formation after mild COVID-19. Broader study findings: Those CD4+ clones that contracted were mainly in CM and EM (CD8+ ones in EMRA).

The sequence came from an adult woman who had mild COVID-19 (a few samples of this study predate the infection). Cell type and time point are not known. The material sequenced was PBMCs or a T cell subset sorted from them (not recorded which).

This CDR3 is CASTTTSGASNEQFF. The CDR3 coding sequence is TGTGCCAGCACTACAACTAGCGGGGCGAGTAATGAGCAGTTCTTC. J is TRBJ2-1 and V is TRBV3-1; the match to TRBD2 covers 10 bases. The CDR3 is 15 amino acids. Trimming took 7 bases from V and 7 from J; bases not matched to a gene: 10. Germline V gene data show CDR1 as LGHDT and CDR2 as YNNKEL (reference sequence).